Ten or more counts support the clone carrying this T cell receptor beta chain. Its matching antigen is unknown. The sample, about 9.7 milliliters of peripheral blood, was drawn from each donor. The CDR3 runs to 14 residues. Per germline, CDR1 SGHTA and CDR2 FQGNSA. V lost 6 bases and J 2 bases, leaving 14 bases between the germline ends. These data are taken from a study of blood T cells in healthy people across ages. Study-level points and caveats: It was the long-lived donors that had more naive CD4+ cells and higher diversity than aged donors. Without sorted subsets, naive and antigen-experienced compartments could not be conclusively compared.

A second about 7 to 12 cycle PCR used barcoded and J-beta primers. A template-switch adaptor with 12 random nucleotides tagged each cDNA molecule. TCRdb itself ran the 5' RACE reads through MiXCR, one entry per CDR3 protein. The table shows a few hundred thousand distinct CDR3 sequences, with about 52% occurring only once. The sample taken for sequencing was blood. The V and J genes are TRBV7-2 and TRBJ2-7; a weak D match, TRBD1 (5 bases). The source of this sequence is a man aged 55-75 years in good health. The CDR3 region has the DNA TGTGCCAGCAGGGCAACCTCAGGGCCCTACGAGCAGTACTTC. Its protein is CASRATSGPYEQYF. The full variable domain, in which reference TRBV7-2 and TRBJ2-7 provide the parts outside the CDR3, is GAGVSQSPSNKVTEKGKDVELRCDPISGHTALYWYRQSLGQGLEFLIYFQGNSAPDKSGLPSDRFSAERTGGSVSTLTIQRTQQEDSAVYLCASRATSGPYEQYFGPGTRLTVT.